This TCR beta chain was sequenced in a study of blood T cells in healthy people across ages. Per germline, CDR1 LNHNV and CDR2 YYDKDF (reference sequence). Trimming left V 3 bases short and J 4 bases short, with 12 bases between. This CDR3 region has 14 residues. For the second PCR, which ran for about 7 to 12 cycles, a sample-barcoded 5' primer and a J-beta primer mix were used. One entry per CDR3 protein, called by TCRdb with MiXCR from the 5' RACE reads. The sample yields approximately 1.5 million distinct CDR3 sequences, 34% seen once. The receptor was isolated from a woman aged 25 to 39 in good health. Sequences were obtained from blood. The J gene is TRBJ2-5, the V gene TRBV15, with D perhaps TRBD1 or TRBD2 (7 bases each). In DNA, the CDR3 is TGTGCCACCAGCAGGACAGGGAGGGGAGAGACCCAGTACTTC. Protein: CATSRTGRGETQYF.